A selection of T cell receptor beta chains follows, all from one sample in a study of early T cells in non-severe SARS-CoV-2 infection. From the 5' RACE reads, TCRdb called clonotypes with MiXCR, one entry per CDR3 protein. The table lists about 64,000 distinct CDR3 sequences, around 19% of them singletons. The sequencing here drew on whole blood, taken at baseline. All receptors derive from an adult who was a healthcare worker with PCR-confirmed SARS-CoV-2 infection or an uninfected control (not recorded which). The CDR3 runs from the conserved cysteine through the conserved F or W. A D gene is named only where the DNA matches it firmly. The size of a clone is reported for some rows only, either as once, few or many, or as a class for expanded clones.

CDR3nt | CDR3aa | j_gene | abundance | v_gene | d_gene
TGCAGTGCCCCCGGGACAGGGGGCGACGAGCAGTACTTC | CSAPGTGGDEQYF | TRBJ2-7 | few | TRBV20-1 | TRBD1
TGTGCCAGCAGTCGCACCTCTGGAAACACCATATATTTT | CASSRTSGNTIYF | TRBJ1-3 | few | TRBV25-1 | NA
TGTGCCAGCAGCTCCTTTTCGGACAGGGGGGTGACTGAAGCTTTCTTT | CASSSFSDRGVTEAFF | TRBJ1-1 | few | TRBV7-8 | TRBD1
TGCGCCAGCAGTGACGGGGCCAGGCCCTACGAGCAGTACTTC | CASSDGARPYEQYF | TRBJ2-7 | NA | TRBV10-1 | NA
TGTGCCAGTAGTAGGGACAGCTATAGCAATCAGCCCCAGCATTTT | CASSRDSYSNQPQHF | TRBJ1-5 | few | TRBV19 | TRBD1
TGCAGTGCTAGAGATCGGCGACAGCCATACAATGAGCAGTTCTTC | CSARDRRQPYNEQFF | TRBJ2-1 | NA | TRBV20-1 | NA
TGTGTCAGCAGCTGGGGGGGCCGTAACGCGAACACCGGGGAGCTGTTTTTT | CVSSWGGRNANTGELFF | TRBJ2-2 | NA | TRBV11-2 | NA
TGTGCCATCAGTGAGGGCAACGAGCAGTACTTC | CAISEGNEQYF | TRBJ2-7 | NA | TRBV10-3 | NA
TGTGCCAGCAGCCGAGCGGGAGCGAGCACAGATACGCAGTATTTT | CASSRAGASTDTQYF | TRBJ2-3 | NA | TRBV7-9 | TRBD2
TGCAGCGTTGAAGGGGTGAACACTGAAGCTTTCTTT | CSVEGVNTEAFF | TRBJ1-1 | NA | TRBV29-1 | NA
TGTGCCAGCGGGGTCGGGAGGGAGCAGTACTTC | CASGVGREQYF | TRBJ2-7 | few | TRBV7-2 | TRBD2
TGTGCCAGCAGTCAAGGACTAGCAAGAGATACGCAGTATTTT | CASSQGLARDTQYF | TRBJ2-3 | many | TRBV2 | TRBD2
TGTGCCAGTAGTATGGGAATTCATCACCTCCACTTT | CASSMGIHHLHF | TRBJ1-6 | NA | TRBV19 | NA
TGTGCCAGCAGCACGGGGAGCGAAAAGACCCAGTACTTC | CASSTGSEKTQYF | TRBJ2-5 | few | TRBV7-8 | NA
TGTGCCAGCAGCCAAAGGGGGACAGGGGAACACAATGAGCAGTTCTTC | CASSQRGTGEHNEQFF | TRBJ2-1 | NA | TRBV3-1 | TRBD1
TGCAGCGCCCACCGGGACAGGGGGCCAGATACGCAGTATTTT | CSAHRDRGPDTQYF | TRBJ2-3 | NA | TRBV29-1 | TRBD1
TGCAGTGCCGCCCTGCCTAACACCGGGGAGCTGTTTTTT | CSAALPNTGELFF | TRBJ2-2 | many | TRBV20-1 | NA
TGTGCCAGCAGTTTAGGGCAGGGGGCAGCCAAAAACATTCAGTACTTC | CASSLGQGAAKNIQYF | TRBJ2-4 | many | TRBV12-3/TRBV12-4 | TRBD1
TGCGCCAGCAGGGGACAGGTCAGGGATACGCAGTATTTT | CASRGQVRDTQYF | TRBJ2-3 | few | TRBV5-1 | TRBD1
TGTGCCAGCAGTTTATCTGCTCGGACAGAGTATGATTCACCCCTCCACTTT | CASSLSARTEYDSPLHF | TRBJ1-6 | NA | TRBV27 | NA